Below, 6 T cell receptor beta chains from the same sample are listed, as sequenced in a study of T cell repertoires in cytomegalovirus infection. Using its own MiXCR run on the reads, TCRdb lists one record per CDR3 protein. Altogether 290,000 or so distinct CDR3 sequences are present, 8% to 10% being singletons, with the ten largest covering around 2.4%. The sequencing sample was made of PBMCs. The receptors were sampled from a human donor in good health (CMV status not recorded). Some clones in this sample may be carry-over from other donors' samples.

This clonotype was observed many times. This sequence joins TRBV20-1 and TRBJ2-1; D unclear. In germline, CDR1 is DFQATT, CDR2 SNEGSKA (reference sequence). The CDR3 length is 12 residues. V lost 0 bases, J lost 16 bases, and 16 bases lay in between. DNA for the CDR3: TGCAGTGCTAGAGATCGTGGCGGATCCTTATTCTTC. It specifies CSARDRGGSLFF.

This clonotype has ten or more counts. The chain is built from TRBV28 and TRBJ1-1; the D is unclear. Germline V gene data show CDR1 as MDHEN and CDR2 as SYDVKM. Trimming shortened V by 2 bases and J by 0 bases, and 7 bases separated the two germline ends. The CDR3 consists of 14 residues. CDR3 residues: CASSLHFLNTEAFF. CDR3 sequence (DNA): TGTGCCAGCAGTTTACACTTTTTGAACACTGAAGCTTTCTTT.

This clonotype was recorded many times. This chain uses TRBV7-8 with TRBJ2-1; maybe TRBD2 (5 bases). V lost 2 bases and J 8 bases, leaving 10 bases between the germline ends. The CDR3 has 13 amino acids. Germline lookup yields CDR1 SGHVS and CDR2 FQNEAQ. The CDR3 DNA is TGTGCCAGCAGCTTAATTTGGCGGGATGAGCAGTTCTTC. It specifies CASSLIWRDEQFF.

This chain links TRBV13 with TRBJ2-1; 7 nucleotides line up with TRBD1. Trimming cost V 4 bases and J 9 bases; bases outside gene matches: 6. CDR3 length: 13 residues. Germline values: CDR1 PRHDT, CDR2 FYEKMQ (reference sequence). CDR3 residues: CASSYRGLFEQFF. CDR3 coding DNA: TGTGCCAGCAGCTACAGGGGCTTGTTTGAGCAGTTCTTC.

The sample holds many counts of this clonotype. The CDR3 here is CASSFAETQYF. The CDR3 DNA reads as TGTGCCAGCAGTTTCGCTGAGACCCAGTACTTC. This chain links TRBV28 with TRBJ2-5; D gene uncertain. Germline V CDR1 and CDR2: MDHEN, SYDVKM. CDR3 length: 11 amino acids. The germline V and J ends were trimmed by 3 bases and 5 bases, with 4 bases remaining between them.

This clonotype came up once. A much larger clone lies one base from this, so it may be a read error. The chain uses TRBV14 and TRBJ2-1, with D perhaps matching TRBD1 or TRBD2 (5 bases each). The CDR3 is 15 residues long. Germline V CDR1 and CDR2: SGHDN, FVKESK. The DNA of the CDR3 is TGTGCCAGGAGCCCTGGTAGGGGACCCTACAATGAGCAGTTCTTC. It translates to CARSPGRGPYNEQFF.